This TCR beta chain was obtained from a study of blood T cell repertoires in COVID-19. At the level of the study: Material from acute and convalescent COVID-19 was sourced from the United States, Italy and Spain. T cells, B-cell-depleted T cells, or PBMCs supplied cDNA or gDNA.

This clone was counted a few times. This CDR3 comprises 15 residues. CDR1 and CDR2 from the germline V gene are SGHTA and FQGTGA. V was cut by 3 bases and J by 0 bases, with 9 bases left in between. Profiling relied on immunoSEQ multiplex PCR, and the TCRdb table lists in-frame clones only, not all of them. The sample contains about 84,000 clones, more than 70% of which appear only once. The clonotype comes from a man aged 80 or over with active or convalescent COVID-19. Sequenced input: peripheral blood. The chain employs TRBV7-3 and TRBJ1-3, with D tentatively TRBD1 (6 bases). The CDR3: CASSFYRDSGNTIYF. In DNA, the CDR3 is TGTGCCAGCAGCTTTTACAGGGACTCTGGAAACACCATATATTTT. The variable domain in full, with the rest retrieved from reference TRBV7-3 and TRBJ1-3, is GAGVSQTPSNKVTEKGKYVELRCDPISGHTALYWYRQSLGQGPEFLIYFQGTGAADDSGLPNDRFFAVRPEGSVSTLKIQRTERGDSAVYLCASSFYRDSGNTIYFGEGSWLTVV.